This entry lists 27 T cell receptor beta chains sequenced from one sample in a study of CD8 T cells in Susac syndrome (dated by TCRdb to between 2018 and 2021). The library was built by means of the immunoSEQ multiplex PCR assay. RNA was extracted using the RNeasy kit, and roughly 0.5 to 1 microgram was reverse transcribed with random hexamers. The raw public data were reprocessed by TCRdb itself: fastp quality trimming at Q25, MiXCR clonotype calling, in-frame beta chains only. Each record represents a unique CDR3 protein, reported with the most common genes and DNA among its rows. A total of 70,000 to 100,000 distinct CDR3 sequences appear in this sample, approximately 96% of them only once. Roughly 0.45% of the sample rests with the top ten. The sample taken for sequencing was CD8+ T cells from PBMCs. These receptors originate from a human donor with Susac syndrome.

The J gene is TRBJ1-6, the V gene TRBV7-9; 10 positions match TRBD1. CDR3 length: 16 residues. Germline CDR1 and CDR2: SEHNR and FQNEAQ (reference sequence). Losses at the gene ends were 4 bases for V and 2 bases for J; bases not matched to a gene: 2. The CDR3 reads CASSYGQGAYNSPLHF. The CDR3 nucleotides read TGTGCCAGCAGCTACGGACAGGGGGCCTATAATTCACCCCTCCACTTT.

The rearrangement links TRBV12-3 or TRBV12-4 to TRBJ1-1; a weak D match, TRBD1 (5 bases). V lost 8 bases and J 2 bases, leaving 18 bases between the germline ends. The CDR3 contains 15 residues. This chain's CDR3 is CASYSLPGQNTEAFF. The CDR3 DNA is TGTGCCAGCTACAGTTTACCGGGGCAAAACACTGAAGCTTTCTTT.

This sequence joins TRBV29-1 and TRBJ1-1; no clear D. Trimming left V 7 bases short and J 5 bases short, with 26 bases between. This CDR3 spans 16 amino acids. Germline CDR1 reads SQVTM; CDR2 reads ANQGSEA. CDR3 bases: TGCAGCGGCAAAAACCACGGGCCGTCCTTGGGAACTGAAGCTTTCTTT. Protein: CSGKNHGPSLGTEAFF.

The chain is built from TRBV14 and TRBJ2-5; perhaps TRBD2 as D (5 bases). CDR1 is SGHDN, CDR2 FVKESK, per germline. V lost 3 bases to trimming and J lost 2 bases, with 16 bases between them. The CDR3 covers 16 residues. The CDR3 sequence is CASSHSFSRTQETQYF. CDR3 nucleotide sequence: TGTGCCAGCAGCCATTCTTTCTCGAGGACTCAAGAGACCCAGTACTTC.

This clonotype was counted only a few times. Written as DNA, the CDR3 is TGTGCCAGCAGCCCTGGGCAGGCGAGCACAGATACGCAGTATTTT. Translating gives CASSPGQASTDTQYF. This chain connects TRBV14 to TRBJ2-3; D remains unclear. Germline CDR1 reads SGHDN; CDR2 reads FVKESK. The CDR3 is made up of 15 amino acids. The V gene lost 4 bases and the J gene lost 0 bases, with 11 bases spanning the gap.

This clonotype was seen just once. This sequence joins TRBV3-1 and TRBJ2-7; 11 bases are shared with TRBD2. The CDR3 is made up of 16 amino acids. V shed 4 bases and J 3 bases; nucleotides not matched to a gene: 8. Germline CDR1 is LGHDT and CDR2 is YNNKEL (reference sequence). CDR3 coding DNA: TGTGCCAGCAGCCTAACCGGGACTAGCGGATACTACGAGCAGTACTTC. Translation: CASSLTGTSGYYEQYF.

The V and J genes are TRBV7-2 and TRBJ1-1; D not certain. The germline V and J ends were trimmed by 4 bases and 5 bases, with 11 bases remaining between them. This CDR3 contains 13 residues. Germline V gives CDR1 SGHTA, CDR2 FQGNSA. This CDR3 is CASSSPPGTEAFF. CDR3 nucleotides: TGTGCCAGCAGCTCGCCCCCGGGGACTGAAGCTTTCTTT.

The chain recombines TRBV7-9 with TRBJ1-1; 8 positions match TRBD1. The germline gives CDR1 SEHNR, CDR2 FQNEAQ (reference sequence). The V and J ends lost 1 base and 1 base, in that order; junction bases with no gene match: 5. This CDR3 region has 16 residues. The CDR3 bases are TGTGCCAGCAGCTTAGGCCGGGACAGGAAGAACACTGAAGCTTTCTTT. This gives the protein CASSLGRDRKNTEAFF.

This rearrangement joins TRBV27 to TRBJ2-1; TRBD1 might be the D (5 bases). The germline V gene has CDR1 MNHEY and CDR2 SMNVEV (reference sequence). Trimming shortened V by 5 bases and J by 9 bases, and 17 bases separated the two germline ends. This CDR3 contains 14 residues. In DNA form, the CDR3 reads TGTGCCAGCAGTGAAAGGACAAGGCTGGGTGAGCAGTTCTTC. Its translation: CASSERTRLGEQFF.

The chain joins TRBV14 to TRBJ2-3, with 9 bases lining up with TRBD2. Germline CDR1 is SGHDN and CDR2 is FVKESK. This CDR3 contains 15 residues. V gave up 4 bases and J gave up 4 bases; unmatched junction bases: 6. The chain's CDR3 is CASSPTSGASDTQYF. CDR3 DNA: TGTGCCAGCAGCCCGACTAGCGGAGCTTCAGATACGCAGTATTTT.

V gene TRBV20-1 combines with J gene TRBJ2-2; 11 nucleotides agree with TRBD1. V was pared by 4 bases and J by 7 bases, with 8 bases of the junction left unmatched. The CDR3 has 15 residues. Germline V CDR1 and CDR2: DFQATT, SNEGSKA (reference sequence). CDR3: CSATPGQGASGELFF. DNA of the CDR3: TGCAGTGCTACCCCAGGACAGGGGGCTAGCGGGGAGCTGTTTTTT.

This chain uses TRBV20-1 with TRBJ1-6; D might be TRBD1 (5 bases). The ends were cut back, 8 bases at V and 8 bases at J, with 16 bases in the middle. There are 13 residues in the CDR3. CDR1 and CDR2 from the germline V gene are DFQATT and SNEGSKA (reference sequence). CDR3 loop: CSTKEVGDSPLHF. The CDR3 DNA sequence: TGCAGTACCAAAGAGGTGGGGGATTCACCCCTCCACTTT.

The gene calls are TRBV1 and TRBJ2-7; the D call in the table, TRBD1, was not verified against the DNA. TRBV1 is a listed pseudogene. CDR3 length equals 16 residues. For the CDR3, the DNA is TGCACCAGCAGCCACACCACAATCGGACAGGGGTATAAGCAGTACGTC. The encoded protein is CTSSHTTIGQGYKQYV.

The J gene is TRBJ2-1, the V gene TRBV9; tentatively, D is TRBD1 (5 bases). Germline V gene data show CDR1 as SGDLS and CDR2 as YYNGEE. V gave up 0 bases and J gave up 10 bases, with 11 bases separating them. The CDR3 is made up of 13 amino acids. The CDR3 sequence is CASSVADSGEQFF. The CDR3 region has the DNA TGTGCCAGCAGCGTAGCCGACAGTGGAGAGCAGTTCTTC.

This clonotype was recorded only once. This chain links TRBV29-1 with TRBJ1-2; 12 bases are a match to TRBD1. Looked up from germline, CDR1 is SQVTM and CDR2 is ANQGSEA. The CDR3 spans 14 residues. The junction had 9 bases not matched to a gene; V was cut back by 7 bases and J by 6 bases. The CDR3 reads CSALEGDRGHGYTF. CDR3 DNA sequence: TGCAGCGCACTAGAAGGGGACAGGGGGCATGGCTACACCTTC.

The V call is TRBV29-1, the J call TRBJ2-2; 10 nucleotides match TRBD1. Germline CDR1 reads SQVTM; CDR2 reads ANQGSEA. The CDR3 length is 13 residues. Trimming took 7 bases from V and 4 from J; bases not matched to a gene: 3. CDR3 in DNA: TGCAGCGGACAGGGGGCAGGCACCGGGGAGCTGTTTTTT. Its protein is CSGQGAGTGELFF.

The chain carries TRBV6-5 and TRBJ2-3; D is perhaps TRBD1 or TRBD2 (5 bases each). The V gene lost 6 bases and the J gene lost 4 bases, with 5 bases spanning the gap. The length of the CDR3 is 11 residues. Per germline, CDR1 MNHEY and CDR2 SVGAGI. CDR3 in amino acids: CASRGADTQYF. As DNA, the CDR3 is TGTGCCAGCAGGGGGGCAGATACGCAGTATTTT.

The chain couples TRBV11-2 to TRBJ2-5; 13 nucleotides align to TRBD2. With V trimmed by 4 bases and J by 4 bases, 3 bases remained unmatched. Germline V gene lookup returns CDR1 SGHAT and CDR2 FQNNGV. CDR3 length equals 15 residues. The CDR3 nucleotides are TGTGCCAGCAGCTCTGGACTAGCGGGAGTAGAGACCCAGTACTTC. Translating it yields CASSSGLAGVETQYF.

The rearrangement links TRBV5-1 to TRBJ2-7, with D maybe TRBD2 (5 bases). This CDR3 is 11 amino acids long. V lost 7 bases and J lost 5, with 10 bases in between. Per germline, CDR1 SGHRS and CDR2 YFSETQ. This CDR3 reads CASSGLDEQYF. CDR3 coding DNA: TGCGCCAGCTCCGGACTGGACGAGCAGTACTTC.

The chain couples TRBV18 to TRBJ1-1; 8 nucleotides match TRBD1. Germline V gives CDR1 KGHSH, CDR2 LQKENI. This CDR3 has 13 residues. Trimming took 2 bases from V and 5 from J; bases not matched to a gene: 1. For the CDR3, the DNA is TGTGCCAGCTCACCAGACAGGGGAACTGAAGCTTTCTTT. Translating it yields CASSPDRGTEAFF.

The chain carries TRBV27 and TRBJ2-1, with D possibly being TRBD2 (6 bases). Germline loops: CDR1 MNHEY, CDR2 SMNVEV (reference sequence). The CDR3 length is 13 residues. Trimming took 7 bases from V and 0 from J, leaving 7 bases between them. The CDR3 region is CASKLASYNEQFF. CDR3 DNA sequence: TGTGCCAGCAAACTAGCCTCCTACAATGAGCAGTTCTTC.

This clonotype appeared once. The chain links TRBV20-1 to TRBJ2-7; 12 nucleotides match TRBD2. The V and J ends lost 3 bases and 3 bases, in that order; junction bases with no gene match: 6. CDR1 and CDR2 (germline): DFQATT, SNEGSKA (reference sequence). The length of the CDR3 is 15 residues. DNA for the CDR3: TGCAGTGCTAGTCCTACTAGCGGGGGGTACTACGAGCAGTACGTC. Its protein is CSASPTSGGYYEQYV.

The rearrangement joins TRBV29-1 to TRBJ1-2; TRBD1 aligns across 9 bases. CDR3 length: 18 amino acids. Germline lookup yields CDR1 SQVTM and CDR2 ANQGSEA. V was clipped by 4 bases and J by 1 base; unmatched bases: 16. This CDR3 is CSVAWTGATLQLNYGYTF. CDR3 bases: TGCAGCGTTGCTTGGACAGGGGCGACCCTACAACTTAACTATGGCTACACCTTC.

This chain uses TRBV11-2 with TRBJ2-7; 7 positions agree with TRBD1. V shed 6 bases, J shed 5 bases, and the junction held 13 bases outside the gene matches. CDR1 and CDR2 (germline): SGHAT, FQNNGV. The CDR3 has 15 amino acids. The CDR3 DNA reads TGTGCCAGCAGTAACGCCGGCTCCACAGGGGACGAGCAGTACTTC. The encoded protein is CASSNAGSTGDEQYF. Full variable domain (rest looked up from reference TRBV11-2 and TRBJ2-7): EAGVAQSPRYKIIEKRQSVAFWCNPISGHATLYWYQQILGQGPKLLIQFQNNGVVDDSQLPKDRFSAERLKGVDSTLKIQPAKLEDSAVYLCASSNAGSTGDEQYFGPGTRLTVT.

V and J are TRBV5-4 and TRBJ2-2, with D tentatively TRBD1 or TRBD2 (6 bases each). Per germline, CDR1 SGHNT and CDR2 YYREEE (reference sequence). This CDR3 comprises 15 residues. Trimming took off 4 bases at V and 5 bases at J, with 15 bases between the two ends. The CDR3 protein is CASSPEGGRTGELFF. Here the CDR3 DNA reads TGTGCCAGCAGCCCGGAGGGGGGCCGTACCGGGGAGCTGTTTTTT. Based on the CDR3 plus reference TRBV5-4 and TRBJ2-2, the full variable domain is ETGVTQSPTHLIKTRGQQVTLRCSSQSGHNTVSWYQQALGQGPQFIFQYYREEENGRGNFPPRFSGLQFPNYSSELNVNALELDDSALYLCASSPEGGRTGELFFGEGSRLTVL.

This clonotype was picked up one time. The rearrangement uses TRBV18 and TRBJ2-3; D remains ambiguous. The CDR3 contains 16 residues. Germline assignment: CDR1 KGHSH and CDR2 LQKENI. Trimming left V 0 bases short and J 6 bases short, with 16 bases between. The CDR3 DNA reads as TGTGCCAGCTCACCACCATACGGCAGGCTGGGGGATACGCAGTATTTT. Translating gives CASSPPYGRLGDTQYF.

V is TRBV5-1 and J is TRBJ1-1, with D perhaps matching TRBD1 (5 bases). Germline-derived CDR1 and CDR2 are SGHRS and YFSETQ. The germline V and J ends were trimmed by 4 bases and 4 bases, with 14 bases remaining between them. This CDR3 is 14 amino acids long. The CDR3 DNA is TGCGCCAGCAGCGTCGGCCAGGGTGTCACTGAAGCTTTCTTT. Its protein product is CASSVGQGVTEAFF.